The clone carrying this TCR beta chain was seen just once. In the study's own analysis: Amplification with reference gene primers provided the estimates of nucleated cell counts. Produced via immunoSEQ multiplex PCR; TCRdb's table is partial and in-frame only. That table gives V, J and clone size, and the DNA gave D and trimming. This table has about 310,000 clones, around 87% appearing once. The data originate from a study of blood T cell repertoires in COVID-19. Study-level information: Acute-phase and convalescent COVID-19 samples originated in the United States, Italy and Spain. T cells, B-cell-depleted T cells, or PBMCs supplied cDNA or gDNA.

The clonotype was recovered from a woman aged 45-65 years who had recovered from COVID-19. Sequenced: peripheral blood.

CDR3 nucleotides: TGTGCCAGCAGGGACAGGAGGTCAGCAGATACGCAGTATTTT. Its protein is CASRDRRSADTQYF. The chain carries TRBV28 and TRBJ2-3, with 7 nucleotides matching TRBD1. The CDR3 is 14 amino acids. The V gene's germline CDR1 is MDHEN and CDR2 SYDVKM. J gave up 4 bases and V 6 bases, and 7 bases lay outside the gene matches.